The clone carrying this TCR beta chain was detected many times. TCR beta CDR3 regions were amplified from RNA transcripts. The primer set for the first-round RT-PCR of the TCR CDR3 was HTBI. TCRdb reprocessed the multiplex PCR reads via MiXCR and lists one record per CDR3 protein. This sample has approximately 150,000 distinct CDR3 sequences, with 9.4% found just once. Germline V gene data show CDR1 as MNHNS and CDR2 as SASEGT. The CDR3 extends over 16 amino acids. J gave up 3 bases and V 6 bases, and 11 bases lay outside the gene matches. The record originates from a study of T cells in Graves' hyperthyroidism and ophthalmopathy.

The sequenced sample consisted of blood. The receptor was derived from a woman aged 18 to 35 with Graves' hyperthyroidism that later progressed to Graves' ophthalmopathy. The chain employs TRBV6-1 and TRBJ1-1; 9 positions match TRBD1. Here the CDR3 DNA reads TGTGCCAGCAGCTCCGACAGGGGGTGGGTAGACACTGAAGCTTTCTTT. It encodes CASSSDRGWVDTEAFF.